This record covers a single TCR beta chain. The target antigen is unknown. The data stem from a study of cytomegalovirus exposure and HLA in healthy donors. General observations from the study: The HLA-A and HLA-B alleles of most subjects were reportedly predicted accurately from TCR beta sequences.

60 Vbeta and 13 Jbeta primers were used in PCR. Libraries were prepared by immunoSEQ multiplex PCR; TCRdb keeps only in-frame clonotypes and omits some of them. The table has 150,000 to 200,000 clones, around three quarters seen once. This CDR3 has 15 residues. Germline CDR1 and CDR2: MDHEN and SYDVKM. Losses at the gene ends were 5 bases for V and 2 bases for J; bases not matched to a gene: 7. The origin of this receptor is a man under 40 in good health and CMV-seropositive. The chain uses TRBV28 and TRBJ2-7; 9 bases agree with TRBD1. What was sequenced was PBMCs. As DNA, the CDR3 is TGTGCCAGCAGTGGGGGACAGGGAGGACCCTACGAGCAGTACTTC. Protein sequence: CASSGGQGGPYEQYF.